What follows is one T cell receptor (beta chain) and its context. Its antigen remains unidentified. The source of the sample is a study of vaccination effects on CD4 cells after COVID-19. Notes on the study in general: The study found marked clonal contraction of infection- and vaccine-induced clones late after vaccination.

Before sequencing, viral peptide pools were used by the ViraFEST assay to expand antigen-specific CD4+ T cells. At the end of less than 12 days of culture, CD4+ T cells were isolated. Of the BNT162b2 and mRNA-1273 vaccines, participants received two doses of one or the other. A half-volume exchange with IL-2 medium occurred on days 3 and 7. The V segment lost 0 bases and the J segment 4 bases; nucleotides outside the gene matches: 5. This CDR3 is 16 amino acids long. Germline V lookup: CDR1 SGHRS, CDR2 YFSETQ. Profiled with immunoSEQ multiplex PCR; TCRdb holds only in-frame clones, not every one. This table has 25,000 to 40,000 clones, approximately 64% appearing once.

This TCR came from a human donor who received a COVID-19 vaccine. This chain links TRBV5-1 with TRBJ2-2; 8 bases are shared with TRBD1. The starting material was CD4+ T cells from PBMCs cultured with SARS-CoV-2 spike peptides, obtained after COVID-19 vaccination. CDR3 nucleotides: TGCGCCAGCAGCTTGGCGGGACAGGCAATCACCGGGGAGCTGTTTTTT. Its translation is CASSLAGQAITGELFF.